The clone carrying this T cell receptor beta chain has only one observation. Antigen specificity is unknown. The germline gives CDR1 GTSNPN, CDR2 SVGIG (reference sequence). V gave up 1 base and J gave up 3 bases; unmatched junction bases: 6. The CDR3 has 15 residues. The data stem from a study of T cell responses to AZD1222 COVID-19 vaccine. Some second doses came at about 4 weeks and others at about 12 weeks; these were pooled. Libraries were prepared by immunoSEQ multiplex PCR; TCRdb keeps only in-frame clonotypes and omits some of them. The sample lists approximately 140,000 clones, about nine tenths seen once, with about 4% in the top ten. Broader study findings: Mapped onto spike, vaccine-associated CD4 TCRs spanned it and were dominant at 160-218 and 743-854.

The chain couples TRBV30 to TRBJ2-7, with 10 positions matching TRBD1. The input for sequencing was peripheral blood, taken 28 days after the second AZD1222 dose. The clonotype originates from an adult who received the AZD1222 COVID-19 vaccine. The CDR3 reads CAWSALGTGDYEQYF. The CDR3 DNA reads TGTGCCTGGAGTGCCCTGGGGACAGGGGACTACGAGCAGTACTTC.